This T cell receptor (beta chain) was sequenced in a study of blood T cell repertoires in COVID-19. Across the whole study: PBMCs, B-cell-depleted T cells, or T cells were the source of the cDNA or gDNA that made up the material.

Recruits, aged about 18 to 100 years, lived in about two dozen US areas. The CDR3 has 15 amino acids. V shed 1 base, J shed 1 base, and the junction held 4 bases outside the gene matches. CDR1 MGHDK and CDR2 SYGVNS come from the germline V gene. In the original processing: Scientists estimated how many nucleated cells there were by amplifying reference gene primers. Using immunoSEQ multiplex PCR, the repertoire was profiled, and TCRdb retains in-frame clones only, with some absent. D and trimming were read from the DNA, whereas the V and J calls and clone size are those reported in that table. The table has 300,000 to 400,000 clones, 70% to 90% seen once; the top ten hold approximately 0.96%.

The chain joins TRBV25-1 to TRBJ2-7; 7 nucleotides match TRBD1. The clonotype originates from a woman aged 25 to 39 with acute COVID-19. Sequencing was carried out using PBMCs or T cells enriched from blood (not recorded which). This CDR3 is CASSELGTVSYEQYF. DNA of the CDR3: TGTGCCAGCAGTGAATTAGGGACAGTATCCTACGAGCAGTACTTC.